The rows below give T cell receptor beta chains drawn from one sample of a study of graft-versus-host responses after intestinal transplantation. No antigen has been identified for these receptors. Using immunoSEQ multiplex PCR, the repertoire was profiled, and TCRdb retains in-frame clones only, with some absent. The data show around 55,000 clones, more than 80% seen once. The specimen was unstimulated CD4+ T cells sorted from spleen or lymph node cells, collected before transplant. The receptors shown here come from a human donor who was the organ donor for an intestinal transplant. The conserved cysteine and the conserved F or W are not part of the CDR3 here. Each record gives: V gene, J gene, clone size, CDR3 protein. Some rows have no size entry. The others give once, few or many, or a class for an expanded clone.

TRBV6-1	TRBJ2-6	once	ASSAGQGYSSGANVLT
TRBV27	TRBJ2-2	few	ASSHHSGGRTGELF
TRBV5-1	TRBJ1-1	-	ASSWGQTNTEAF
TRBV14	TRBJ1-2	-	ASSPTTLGYGYT
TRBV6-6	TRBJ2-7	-	ASCGGGTIYEQY
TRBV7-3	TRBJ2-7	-	ASSSFGTGGHEQY
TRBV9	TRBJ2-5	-	ASSVSLDQETQY
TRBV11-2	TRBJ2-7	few	ASSLERIALSYEQY
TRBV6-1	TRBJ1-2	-	ASTEVGTGDYGYT
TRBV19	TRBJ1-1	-	ASSRTGTEAF
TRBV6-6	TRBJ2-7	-	ASSYPGTGYAHEQY
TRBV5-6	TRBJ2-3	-	ASSQRLVRTDTQY
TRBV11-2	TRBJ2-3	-	ASRQYAGGRDTQY
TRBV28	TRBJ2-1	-	ASSLGTGGRNEQF
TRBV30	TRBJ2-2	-	AWTRQNTGELF
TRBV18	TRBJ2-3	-	ASSPPPRSTDTQY
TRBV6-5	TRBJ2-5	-	ASGGLAAQETQY
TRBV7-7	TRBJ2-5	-	ASSSSTGVLETQY
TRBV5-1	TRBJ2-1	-	ASELESGTRGNEQF
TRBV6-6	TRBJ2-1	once	ASRGGGRATEQF
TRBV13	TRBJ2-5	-	ASSLSVLAGKGGETQY
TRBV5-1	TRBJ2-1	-	ASSLVSGGLYNEQF
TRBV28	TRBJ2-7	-	ASSLASGTFSYEQY
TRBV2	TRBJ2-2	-	ASRQGTGELF
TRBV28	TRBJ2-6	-	ASQDRVSGANVLT
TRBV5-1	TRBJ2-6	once	ASSRRGSGANVLT
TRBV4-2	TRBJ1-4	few	ASSQARGIDEKLF
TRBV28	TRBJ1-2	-	ASSWTGFGYT
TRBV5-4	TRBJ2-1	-	ASSSRTSGREREQF
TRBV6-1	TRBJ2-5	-	ASGTSGRGMETQY
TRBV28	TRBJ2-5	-	ASRAIGLQLETQY
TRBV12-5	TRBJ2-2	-	ASARDRVDTGELF
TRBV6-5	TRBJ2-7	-	ASSRGTVYEQY
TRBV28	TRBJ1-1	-	ASRPLIQVNTEAF
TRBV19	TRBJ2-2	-	ASSSQRLNTGELF
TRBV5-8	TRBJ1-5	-	ASSLGVRGPNQPQH
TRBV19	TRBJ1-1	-	ASSLGDRDTEAF
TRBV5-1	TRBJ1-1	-	ASSSGASTGDTEAF
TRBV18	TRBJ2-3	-	ASSPPQGMSTDTQY